These 19 T cell receptor beta chains came from one sample sequenced in a study of beta chain features in type 1 diabetes. Expressed TCRB transcripts were sequenced, since all the RNA that had been isolated was reverse transcribed. Using immunoSEQ multiplex PCR, the repertoire was profiled, and TCRdb retains in-frame clones only, with some absent. The sample records over 500,000 clones, around 16% being singletons. Source material: naive CD4+ T cells from blood. All receptors come from a man aged 18 to 35 in good health.

DNA of the CDR3: TGTGCCAGCAGCTTAGCGGGACAGGGGCCCTACGAGCAGTACTTC. Protein sequence: CASSLAGQGPYEQYF. The chain recombines TRBV7-2 with TRBJ2-7, with 10 positions matching TRBD1. J gave up 2 bases and V 0 bases, and 1 base lay outside the gene matches. The CDR3 contains 15 residues. CDR1 is SGHTA, CDR2 FQGNSA, per germline.

This clone was detected only a few times. This chain connects TRBV11-3 to TRBJ2-5; D perhaps matches TRBD1 (6 bases). V lost 4 bases and J 4 bases, leaving 13 bases between the germline ends. Germline lookup yields CDR1 SGHNT and CDR2 YENEEA. The CDR3 is made up of 14 amino acids. CDR3 coding DNA: TGTGCCAGCAGCTCTCATACAGGGTCAGAGACCCAGTACTTC. Amino acids: CASSSHTGSETQYF.

The sample holds many counts of this clone. The rearrangement joins TRBV4-3 to TRBJ2-3; a possible D gene is TRBD2 (5 bases). The CDR3 is 15 residues long. V was cut by 0 bases and J by 7 bases, with 14 bases left in between. CDR1 is LGHNA, CDR2 YSLEER, per germline. The CDR3 protein is CASSQDLASYNTQYF. In nucleotides, the CDR3 is TGCGCCAGCAGCCAAGATTTGGCTAGCTACAATACGCAGTATTTT.

This clone was observed at least ten times. Additional DNA sequences in this sample encode the identical CDR3. The chain joins TRBV7-9 to TRBJ1-4; 8 bases align to TRBD1. This CDR3 spans 14 amino acids. Per the germline V gene, CDR1 is SEHNR and CDR2 is FQNEAQ (reference sequence). Unmatched junction bases numbered 4, after V lost 5 bases and J lost 5 bases. The CDR3 nucleotides are TGTGCCAGCAGCCGGGACAGGTCAAATGAAAAACTGTTTTTT. This gives the protein CASSRDRSNEKLFF.

In its sample, this clone was seen a few times. The gene calls are TRBV6-5 and TRBJ2-7, with D maybe TRBD2 (6 bases). The ends were cut back, 8 bases at V and 7 bases at J, with 18 bases in the middle. Germline CDR1 reads MNHEY; CDR2 reads SVGAGI. The CDR3 sequence is 13 residues long. The CDR3 protein is CASLAGLGLEQYF. DNA of the CDR3: TGTGCCAGCCTCGCGGGACTGGGCTTGGAGCAGTACTTC.

Written as DNA, the CDR3 is TGCGCCAGCAGCTTGGCCCCGGGCAGGGGATCCTACGAGCAGTACTTC. It translates to CASSLAPGRGSYEQYF. The chain has TRBV5-1 and TRBJ2-7; possibly TRBD1 for D (6 bases). V was clipped by 0 bases and J by 1 base, with 14 bases between them. The V gene's germline CDR1 is SGHRS and CDR2 YFSETQ. This CDR3 has 16 residues.

The rearrangement links TRBV4-2 to TRBJ2-5, with D unresolved. The CDR3 length is 15 residues. Germline CDR1 and CDR2: LGHNA and YNFKEQ. Between the trimmed V and J ends, which lost 4 bases and 1 base, there was a span of 13 bases. For the CDR3, the DNA is TGTGCCAGCAGCCGATCGTCGGAAGTCCAAGAGACCCAGTACTTC. It is translated as CASSRSSEVQETQYF.

This clone was observed a handful of times. This sequence joins TRBV6-1 and TRBJ2-5; no firm D call. V was pared by 7 bases and J by 0 bases, with 15 bases between. CDR3 length: 15 amino acids. The germline gives CDR1 MNHNS, CDR2 SASEGT. This chain's CDR3 is CASTSSPWYQETQYF. CDR3 sequence (DNA): TGTGCCAGCACCTCATCCCCCTGGTACCAAGAGACCCAGTACTTC.

The chain is built from TRBV5-4 and TRBJ2-7; TRBD2 is a possible D gene (6 bases). The CDR3 is 15 amino acids. The V end was cut by 1 base, the J end by 8 bases, with 19 bases between. Germline assignment: CDR1 SGHNT and CDR2 YYREEE (reference sequence). CDR3 sequence (DNA): TGTGCCAGCAGCTTGCAGGAGCGGGTTCTACGCAAGCAGTACTTC. It codes for CASSLQERVLRKQYF. The full variable domain, completed using reference TRBV5-4 and TRBJ2-7, is ETGVTQSPTHLIKTRGQQVTLRCSSQSGHNTVSWYQQALGQGPQFIFQYYREEENGRGNFPPRFSGLQFPNYSSELNVNALELDDSALYLCASSLQERVLRKQYFGPGTRLTVT.

V gene TRBV4-3 combines with J gene TRBJ2-3, with TRBD2 matching over 15 bases. This CDR3 is 20 amino acids long. Germline V gene sequence: CDR1 LGHNA, CDR2 YSLEER. J was trimmed by 6 bases and V by 4 bases; bases with no gene match: 17. The CDR3 region is CASSRRTSGRASTTFDTQYF. CDR3 DNA sequence: TGCGCCAGCAGCCGTCGGACTAGCGGGAGGGCCAGTACTACTTTTGATACGCAGTATTTT.

This clone has only a few counts. The J gene is TRBJ2-4, the V gene TRBV6-6; D not certain. With 2 bases removed from V and 2 bases from J, the gap between germline ends came to 13 bases. This CDR3 is 16 amino acids long. Germline loops: CDR1 MNHNY, CDR2 SVGAGI (reference sequence). The CDR3, as DNA: TGTGCCAGCAGTTACCCGTCGGCTGGGACCAAAAACATTCAGTACTTC. Its translation: CASSYPSAGTKNIQYF.

The CDR3 nucleotides are TGTGCCAGCAGCTCAGGGACAGGGATTGATACGCAGTATTTT. Translation gives CASSSGTGIDTQYF. V gene TRBV6-1 combines with J gene TRBJ2-3; TRBD1 aligns across 9 bases. The CDR3 length is 14 residues. With V trimmed by 6 bases and J by 6 bases, 7 bases remained unmatched. In germline, CDR1 is MNHNS, CDR2 SASEGT.

This chain's CDR3 is CAWIPRGVDGELFF. In DNA, the CDR3 is TGTGCCTGGATCCCACGGGGTGTTGACGGGGAGCTGTTTTTT. The chain employs TRBV30 and TRBJ2-2, with D possibly being TRBD2 (5 bases). V lost 4 bases and J 7 bases, leaving 16 bases between the germline ends. The V gene's germline CDR1 is GTSNPN and CDR2 SVGIG (reference sequence). The CDR3 has 14 amino acids.

The CDR3 loop is CASSSGTGDYYGYTF. CDR3 in DNA: TGTGCCAGCAGCTCAGGGACAGGGGACTACTATGGCTACACCTTC. The chain is built from TRBV7-2 and TRBJ1-2; 10 bases fit TRBD1. CDR3 length equals 15 residues. CDR1 is SGHTA, CDR2 FQGNSA, per germline. J gave up 3 bases and V 4 bases, and 5 bases lay outside the gene matches.

The chain uses TRBV27 and TRBJ2-7; D is perhaps TRBD1 (6 bases). The V gene's germline CDR1 is MNHEY and CDR2 SMNVEV (reference sequence). CDR3 length: 14 residues. V was shortened by 5 bases and J by 2 bases, with 13 bases between the two germline ends. CDR3: CASSERTATYEQYF. CDR3 in DNA: TGTGCCAGCAGTGAGCGGACAGCGACCTACGAGCAGTACTTC.

V is TRBV7-7 and J is TRBJ2-5; 8 bases map to TRBD1. CDR3 length equals 14 residues. Germline V gene lookup returns CDR1 SSHAT and CDR2 FNYEAQ (reference sequence). V trimming: 5 bases; J trimming: 1 base; junction bases outside the gene matches: 3. As DNA, the CDR3 is TGTGCCAGCAGCGCCGACAGGGGCCAAGAGACCCAGTACTTC. Amino acids: CASSADRGQETQYF.

This clone showed up just a few times. V usage is TRBV5-1 and J usage is TRBJ2-2; 10 nucleotides agree with TRBD2. Germline CDR1 reads SGHRS; CDR2 reads YFSETQ. CDR3 length equals 16 residues. Trimming took 0 bases from V and 5 from J; bases not matched to a gene: 4. The CDR3 DNA reads as TGCGCCAGCAGCTTGGGACCGGGACTAGCGACCGGGGAGCTGTTTTTT. This encodes CASSLGPGLATGELFF.

The J gene is TRBJ2-5, the V gene TRBV6-5, with 8 bases that match TRBD1. V was clipped by 6 bases and J by 5 bases; unmatched bases: 5. The CDR3 consists of 13 residues. Looked up from germline, CDR1 is MNHEY and CDR2 is SVGAGI. The CDR3 region is CASRQGARETQYF. The CDR3 coding sequence is TGTGCCAGCAGGCAGGGGGCCCGGGAGACCCAGTACTTC.

This clone was seen only a few times. This chain connects TRBV5-1 to TRBJ2-1, with 10 bases identical to TRBD2. The CDR3 covers 17 residues. CDR1 and CDR2 (germline): SGHRS, YFSETQ. The junction had 8 bases not matched to a gene; V was cut back by 5 bases and J by 0 bases. CDR3 region: CASSSFSSGGSYNEQFF. The CDR3 DNA reads as TGCGCCAGCAGTTCTTTTTCTAGCGGGGGCTCCTACAATGAGCAGTTCTTC.